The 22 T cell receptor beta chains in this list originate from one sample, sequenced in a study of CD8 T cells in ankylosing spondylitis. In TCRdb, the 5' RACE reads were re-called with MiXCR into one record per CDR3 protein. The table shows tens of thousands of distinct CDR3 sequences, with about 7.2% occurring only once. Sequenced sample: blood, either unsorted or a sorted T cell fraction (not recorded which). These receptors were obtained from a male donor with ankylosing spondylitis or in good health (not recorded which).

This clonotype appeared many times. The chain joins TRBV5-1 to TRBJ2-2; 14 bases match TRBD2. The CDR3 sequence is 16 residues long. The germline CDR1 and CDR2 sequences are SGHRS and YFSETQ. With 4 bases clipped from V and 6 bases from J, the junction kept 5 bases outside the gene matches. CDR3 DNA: TGCGCCAGCAGCCCGGGACTAGCGGGAGCGGCCGGGGAGCTGTTTTTT. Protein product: CASSPGLAGAAGELFF. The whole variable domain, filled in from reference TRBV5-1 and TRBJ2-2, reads KAGVTQTPRYLIKTRGQQVTLSCSPISGHRSVSWYQQTPGQGLQFLFEYFSETQRNKGNFPGRFSGRQFSNSRSEMNVSTLELGDSALYLCASSPGLAGAAGELFFGEGSRLTVL.

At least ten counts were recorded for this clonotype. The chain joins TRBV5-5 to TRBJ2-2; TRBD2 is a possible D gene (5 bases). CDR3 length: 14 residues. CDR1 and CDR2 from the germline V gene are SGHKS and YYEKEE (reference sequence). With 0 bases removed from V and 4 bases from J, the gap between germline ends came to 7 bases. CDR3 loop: CASSLASGTGELFF. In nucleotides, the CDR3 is TGTGCCAGCAGCTTGGCGAGCGGCACCGGGGAGCTGTTTTTT.

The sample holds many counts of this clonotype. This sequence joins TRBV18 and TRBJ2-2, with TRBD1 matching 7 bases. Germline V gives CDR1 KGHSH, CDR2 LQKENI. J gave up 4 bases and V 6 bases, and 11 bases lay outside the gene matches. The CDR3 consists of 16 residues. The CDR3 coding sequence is TGTGCCAGCTCGTGGATCCGGGACAGTAGCACCGGGGAGCTGTTTTTT. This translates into CASSWIRDSSTGELFF. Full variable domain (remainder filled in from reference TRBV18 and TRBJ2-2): NAGVMQNPRHLVRRRGQEARLRCSPMKGHSHVYWYRQLPEEGLKFMVYLQKENIIDESGMPKERFSAEFPKEGPSILRIQQVVRGDSAAYFCASSWIRDSSTGELFFGEGSRLTVL.

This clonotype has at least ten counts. The CDR3 nucleotides are TGTGCTGCACGAACCCCAGGGACTGTCGCCGGGGAGCTGTTTTTT. Translation gives CAARTPGTVAGELFF. The chain is built from TRBV19 and TRBJ2-2; TRBD2 is a possible D gene (6 bases). Germline-derived CDR1 and CDR2 are LNHDA and SQIVND (reference sequence). The CDR3 runs to 15 residues.

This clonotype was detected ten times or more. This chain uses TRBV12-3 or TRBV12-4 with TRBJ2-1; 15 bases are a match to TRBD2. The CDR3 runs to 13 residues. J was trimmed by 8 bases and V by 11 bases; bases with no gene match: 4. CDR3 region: CASGLAGGYEQFF. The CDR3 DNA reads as TGTGCCTCCGGACTAGCGGGAGGGTATGAGCAGTTCTTC.

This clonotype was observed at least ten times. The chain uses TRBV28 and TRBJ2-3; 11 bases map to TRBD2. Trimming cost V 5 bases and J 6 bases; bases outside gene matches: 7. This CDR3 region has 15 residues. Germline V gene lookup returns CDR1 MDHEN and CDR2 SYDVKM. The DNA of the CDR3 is TGTGCCAGCAGTCGTACTAGCGGGAGAGCGGATACGCAGTATTTT. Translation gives CASSRTSGRADTQYF.

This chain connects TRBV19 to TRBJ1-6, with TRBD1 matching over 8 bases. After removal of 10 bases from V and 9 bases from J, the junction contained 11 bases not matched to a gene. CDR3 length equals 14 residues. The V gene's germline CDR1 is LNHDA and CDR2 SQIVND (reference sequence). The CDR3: CATSIGQGISPLHF. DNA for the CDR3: TGTGCCACCTCTATCGGACAGGGTATTTCACCCCTCCACTTT.

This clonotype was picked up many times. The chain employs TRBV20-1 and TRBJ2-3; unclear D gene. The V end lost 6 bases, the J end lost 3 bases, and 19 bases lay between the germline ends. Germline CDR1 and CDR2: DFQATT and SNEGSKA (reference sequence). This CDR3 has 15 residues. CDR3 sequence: CSAPLTAIVTDTQYF. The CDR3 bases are TGCAGTGCCCCCCTGACCGCGATAGTGACAGATACGCAGTATTTT.

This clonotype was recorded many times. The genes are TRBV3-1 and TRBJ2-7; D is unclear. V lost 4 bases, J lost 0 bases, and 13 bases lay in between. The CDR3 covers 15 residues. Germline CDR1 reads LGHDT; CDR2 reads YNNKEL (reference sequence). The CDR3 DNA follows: TGTGCCAGCAGCCTCGCCTGGAGTTCCTCCTACGAGCAGTACTTC. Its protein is CASSLAWSSSYEQYF.

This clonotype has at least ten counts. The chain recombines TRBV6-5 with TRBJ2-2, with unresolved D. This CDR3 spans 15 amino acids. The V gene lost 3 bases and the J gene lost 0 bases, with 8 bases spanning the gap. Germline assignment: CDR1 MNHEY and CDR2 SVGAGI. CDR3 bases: TGTGCCAGCAGTTATGTACGGGCGAACACCGGGGAGCTGTTTTTT. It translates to CASSYVRANTGELFF.

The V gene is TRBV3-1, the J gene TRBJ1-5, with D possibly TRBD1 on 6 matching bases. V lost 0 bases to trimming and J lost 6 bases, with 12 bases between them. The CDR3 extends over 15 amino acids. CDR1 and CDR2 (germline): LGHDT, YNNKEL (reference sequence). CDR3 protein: CASSQDRNRAQPQHF. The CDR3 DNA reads TGTGCCAGCAGCCAAGACCGGAACAGGGCTCAGCCCCAGCATTTT. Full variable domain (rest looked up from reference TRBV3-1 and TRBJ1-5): DTAVSQTPKYLVTQMGNDKSIKCEQNLGHDTMYWYKQDSKKFLKIMFSYNNKELIINETVPNRFSPKSPDKAHLNLHINSLELGDSAVYFCASSQDRNRAQPQHFGDGTRLSIL.

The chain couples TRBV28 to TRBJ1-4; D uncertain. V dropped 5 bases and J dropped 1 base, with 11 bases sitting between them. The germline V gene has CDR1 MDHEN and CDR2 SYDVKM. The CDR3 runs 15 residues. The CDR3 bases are TGTGCCAGCAGTCCGGTCGGTAGAACTAATGAAAAACTGTTTTTT. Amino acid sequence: CASSPVGRTNEKLFF.

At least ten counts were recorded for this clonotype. The CDR3 sequence is CASSLGRDQETQYF. CDR3 DNA sequence: TGCGCCAGCAGCTTGGGTAGGGACCAAGAGACCCAGTACTTC. The V and J genes are TRBV5-1 and TRBJ2-5, with D unresolved. V shed 0 bases and J shed 0 bases, with 6 bases lying between them. Per the germline V gene, CDR1 is SGHRS and CDR2 is YFSETQ. The CDR3 covers 14 residues.

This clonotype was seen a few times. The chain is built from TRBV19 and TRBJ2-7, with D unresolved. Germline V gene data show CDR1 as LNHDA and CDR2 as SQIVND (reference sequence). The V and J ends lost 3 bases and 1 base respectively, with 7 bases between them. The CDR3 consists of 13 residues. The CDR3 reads CASSIDGSYEQYF. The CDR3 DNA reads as TGTGCCAGTAGTATTGACGGATCCTACGAGCAGTACTTC.

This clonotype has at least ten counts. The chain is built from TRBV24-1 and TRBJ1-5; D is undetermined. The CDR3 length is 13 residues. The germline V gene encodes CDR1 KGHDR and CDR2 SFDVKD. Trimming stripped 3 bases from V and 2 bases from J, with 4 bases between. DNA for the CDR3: TGTGCCACCAGTGATGGCGGCAATCAGCCCCAGCATTTT. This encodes CATSDGGNQPQHF.

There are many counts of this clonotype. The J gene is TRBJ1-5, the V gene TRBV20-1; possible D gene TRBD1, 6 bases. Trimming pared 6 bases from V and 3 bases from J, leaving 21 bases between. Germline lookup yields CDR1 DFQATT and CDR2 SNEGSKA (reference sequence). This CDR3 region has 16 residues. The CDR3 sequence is CSATRLQGRSNQPQHF. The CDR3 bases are TGCAGTGCCACCCGTCTACAGGGTCGCTCCAATCAGCCCCAGCATTTT.

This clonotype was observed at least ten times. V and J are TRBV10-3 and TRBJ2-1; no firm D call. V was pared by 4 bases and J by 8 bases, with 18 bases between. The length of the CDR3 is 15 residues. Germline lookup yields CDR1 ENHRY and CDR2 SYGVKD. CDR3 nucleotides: TGTGCCATCAGTGGTTTAAACAGTAATGGTGATGAGCAGTTCTTC. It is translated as CAISGLNSNGDEQFF.

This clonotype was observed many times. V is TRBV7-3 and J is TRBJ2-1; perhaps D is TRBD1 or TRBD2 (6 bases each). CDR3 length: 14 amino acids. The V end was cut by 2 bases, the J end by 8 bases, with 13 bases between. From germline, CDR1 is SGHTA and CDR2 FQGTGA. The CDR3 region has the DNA TGTGCCAGCAGCTTAGCCCCAGGGGAGGATGAGCAGTTCTTC. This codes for CASSLAPGEDEQFF.

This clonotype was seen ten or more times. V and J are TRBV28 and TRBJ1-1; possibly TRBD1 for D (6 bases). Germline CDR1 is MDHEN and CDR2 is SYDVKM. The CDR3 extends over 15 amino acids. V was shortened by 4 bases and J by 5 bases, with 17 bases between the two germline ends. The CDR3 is CASSYRVGALTEAFF. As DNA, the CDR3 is TGTGCCAGCAGTTACAGGGTAGGGGCCCTTACTGAAGCTTTCTTT. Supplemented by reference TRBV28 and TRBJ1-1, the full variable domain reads DVKVTQSSRYLVKRTGEKVFLECVQDMDHENMFWYRQDPGLGLRLIYFSYDVKMKEKGDIPEGYSVSREKKERFSLILESASTNQTSMYLCASSYRVGALTEAFFGQGTRLTVV.

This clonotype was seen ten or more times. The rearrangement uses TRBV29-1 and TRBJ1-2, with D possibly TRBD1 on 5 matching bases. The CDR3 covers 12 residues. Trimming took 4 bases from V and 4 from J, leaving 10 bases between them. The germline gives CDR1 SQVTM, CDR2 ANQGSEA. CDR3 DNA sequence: TGCAGCGTTGCGGGGGGGGGCTATGGCTACACCTTC. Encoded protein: CSVAGGGYGYTF.

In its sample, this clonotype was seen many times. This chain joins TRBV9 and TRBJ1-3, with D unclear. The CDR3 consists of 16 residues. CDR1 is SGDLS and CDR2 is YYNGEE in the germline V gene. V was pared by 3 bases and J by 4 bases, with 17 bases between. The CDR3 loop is CASSERSGVTGNTIYF. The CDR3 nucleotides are TGTGCCAGCAGCGAACGAAGCGGGGTTACCGGAAACACCATATATTTT.

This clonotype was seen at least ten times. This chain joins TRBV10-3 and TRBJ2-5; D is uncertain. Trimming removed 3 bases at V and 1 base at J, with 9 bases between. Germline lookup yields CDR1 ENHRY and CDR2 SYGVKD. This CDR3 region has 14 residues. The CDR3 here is CAISDDLFQETQYF. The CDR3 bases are TGTGCCATCAGTGATGACCTCTTCCAAGAGACCCAGTACTTC.